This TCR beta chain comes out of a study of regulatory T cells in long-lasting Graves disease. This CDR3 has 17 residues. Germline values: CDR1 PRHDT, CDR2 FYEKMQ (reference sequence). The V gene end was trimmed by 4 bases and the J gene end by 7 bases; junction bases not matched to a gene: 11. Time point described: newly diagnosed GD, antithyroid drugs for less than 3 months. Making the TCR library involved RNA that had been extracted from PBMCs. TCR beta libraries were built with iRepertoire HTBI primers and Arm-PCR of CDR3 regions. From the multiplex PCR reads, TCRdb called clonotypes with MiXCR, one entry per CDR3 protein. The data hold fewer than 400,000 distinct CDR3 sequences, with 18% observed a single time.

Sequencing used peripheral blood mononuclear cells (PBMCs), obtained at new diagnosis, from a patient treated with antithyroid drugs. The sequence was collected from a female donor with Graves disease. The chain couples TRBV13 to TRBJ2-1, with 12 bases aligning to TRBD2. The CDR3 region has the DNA TGTGCCAGCAGCTCAAGATATCTAGCGGGAGGGAGAAATGAGCAGTTCTTC. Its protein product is CASSSRYLAGGRNEQFF. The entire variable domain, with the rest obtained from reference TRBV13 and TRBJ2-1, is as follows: AAGVIQSPRHLIKEKRETATLKCYPIPRHDTVYWYQQGPGQDPQFLISFYEKMQSDKGSIPDRFSAQQFSDYHSELNMSSLELGDSALYFCASSSRYLAGGRNEQFFGPGTRLTVL.